Listed below are T cell receptor beta chains from one sample, sequenced in a study of T cells in Graves' hyperthyroidism and ophthalmopathy. Using its own MiXCR run on the multiplex PCR reads, TCRdb lists one record per CDR3 protein. Of 500,000 to 600,000 distinct CDR3 sequences listed, roughly 17% were seen once; the top ten hold under 20%. Material for sequencing was blood. The receptors were sampled from a woman aged 18-29 years with Graves' hyperthyroidism. Both conserved end residues are part of each CDR3. A D gene is named only where the DNA matches it firmly. Clone size is given for some rows only: seen once, a few or many times, or a class if the clone is expanded.

clone_size	v_call	j_call	d_call	cdr3_nt	cdr3_aa
NA	TRBV2	TRBJ2-2	TRBD2	TGTGCCGGGAGAGCGGGAGCGAACACCGGGGAGCTGTTTTTT	CAGRAGANTGELFF
many	TRBV11-3	TRBJ2-2	NA	TGTGCCAGCAGCTCGCGCCCGACCGGGGAGCTGTTTTTT	CASSSRPTGELFF
many	TRBV7-2	TRBJ2-3	TRBD2	TGTGCCAGCAGCCGCATAGGAGCGGGAGGAAACCCTCTCGCAGATACGCAGTATTTT	CASSRIGAGGNPLADTQYF
NA	TRBV7-9	TRBJ2-7	NA	TGTGCCAGCAGCTTAATGGGTAACGAGCAGTACTTC	CASSLMGNEQYF
many	TRBV12-5	TRBJ1-5	NA	TGTGCTAGTGGTTTGATCCCGGGACCTTCCATCAATCAGCCCCAGCATTTT	CASGLIPGPSINQPQHF
few	TRBV5-6	TRBJ1-3	NA	TGTGCCAGCAGCTTGCGAAGGGCCATCTCTGGAAACACCATATATTTT	CASSLRRAISGNTIYF
few	TRBV7-9	TRBJ1-2	NA	TGTGCCAGCAGCCCAAGTCGGACCGAGTCGGGCTACACCTTC	CASSPSRTESGYTF
NA	TRBV30	TRBJ2-3	TRBD2	TGTGCCTGGAGTCGCGGGACTAGCGGGAGCCGGAATACGCAGTATTTT	CAWSRGTSGSRNTQYF
few	TRBV6-5	TRBJ2-2	NA	TGTGCCAGCAGTTACTCGATAGGCACCGGGGAGCTGTTTTTT	CASSYSIGTGELFF
many	TRBV20-1	TRBJ2-1	TRBD2	TGCAGTGCTACTAGCGGGAGGACCTCCTACAATGAGCAGTTCTTC	CSATSGRTSYNEQFF
few	TRBV5-1	TRBJ2-5	NA	TGCGCCAGCACAACCAGCGGACAAGAGACCCAGTACTTC	CASTTSGQETQYF
many	TRBV13	TRBJ2-1	TRBD2	TGTGCCAGCAGCTTAGCGGGAGGGCTGGTTGAGCAGTTCTTC	CASSLAGGLVEQFF
NA	TRBV24-1	TRBJ2-1	NA	TGTGCCACCAGTGACTTCGGGACATCGAACAATGAGCAGTTCTTC	CATSDFGTSNNEQFF
many	TRBV28	TRBJ2-5	NA	TGTGCCAGCAGTTTGGAAGGACGGCTGGCTCAAGAGACCCAGTACTTC	CASSLEGRLAQETQYF
many	TRBV20-1	TRBJ2-5	NA	TGCAGTGCCCTCCCCCGAACAGGCCAAGAGACCCAGTACTTC	CSALPRTGQETQYF
few	TRBV28	TRBJ2-7	TRBD2	TGTGCCAGCAGTTTCCAAGGACTAGCGGGGGCAGCCGAGCAGTACTTC	CASSFQGLAGAAEQYF
many	TRBV15	TRBJ1-2	NA	TGTGCCACCAGATCCAGGGAGGCGGTGGTCCCTAACTATGGCTACACCTTC	CATRSREAVVPNYGYTF
few	TRBV10-3	TRBJ2-3	TRBD1	TGTGCCATCAGTGGAGGGGGCCTGAAAGATACGCAGTATTTT	CAISGGGLKDTQYF
NA	TRBV29-1	TRBJ2-3	TRBD2	TGCAGCGCCGCCGGACTAGTGGCAGATACGCAGTATTTT	CSAAGLVADTQYF
many	TRBV11-2	TRBJ2-7	TRBD2	TGTGCCAGCAGCCTGAAGCGGGAGGCCAATCCTTACGAGCAGTACTTC	CASSLKREANPYEQYF
NA	TRBV6-1	TRBJ1-2	NA	TGTGCCAGCAGTAACGAGGGGTTGGGCTACACCTTC	CASSNEGLGYTF
few	TRBV24-1	TRBJ1-2	TRBD1	TGTGCCACCAGTGATGCCGGACAGGGGGCGCTTGGCTACACCTTC	CATSDAGQGALGYTF
many	TRBV12-3/TRBV12-4	TRBJ2-5	NA	TGTGCCAGCAGTTTAGGGCAGGGAACTCCCCAAGAGACCCAGTACTTC	CASSLGQGTPQETQYF
few	TRBV9	TRBJ2-5	NA	TGTGCCAGCAGCCCCACCCCGGGACATAAGGGAGAGACCCAGTACTTC	CASSPTPGHKGETQYF
NA	TRBV15	TRBJ2-1	TRBD1	TGTGCCACCAGCCGGGACAGGGGGCTCTCTAATGAGCAGTTCTTC	CATSRDRGLSNEQFF
NA	TRBV11-1	TRBJ2-3	NA	TGTGCCAGCAGCCCCGGTTGGAGGTCTAGCACAGATACGCAGTATTTT	CASSPGWRSSTDTQYF
few	TRBV7-2	TRBJ2-7	TRBD2	TGTGCCAGCAGCTTGGTCCCGGGACTAGCGGGACCCGCCTACGAGCAGTACTTC	CASSLVPGLAGPAYEQYF
once	TRBV11-2	TRBJ2-6	NA	TGTGCCAGCATCGGACGGCCAGGTGTCAACGTCCTGACTTTC	CASIGRPGVNVLTF
NA	TRBV6-2/TRBV6-3	TRBJ1-6	NA	TGTGCCAGCAGTACCGGCTCCTATAATTCACCCCTCCACTTT	CASSTGSYNSPLHF
many	TRBV3-1	TRBJ2-1	NA	TGTGCCAGCAAGTCCCTTCGGGGCGCAAGCAATGAGCAGTTCTTC	CASKSLRGASNEQFF
NA	TRBV5-5	TRBJ1-4	NA	TGTGCCAGCAACCCCGGGGGGGCGGCTGAAAAACTGTTTTTT	CASNPGGAAEKLFF
NA	TRBV4-1	TRBJ1-3	NA	TGCGCCAGCAGCCAGGGGCCATTCAGTAACTCTGGAAACACCATATATTTT	CASSQGPFSNSGNTIYF
NA	TRBV10-3	TRBJ1-4	NA	TGTGCCATCAGTGAGTCGGCTCGAGCGACTAATGAAAAACTGTTTTTT	CAISESARATNEKLFF
NA	TRBV19	TRBJ2-5	NA	TGTGCCAGTAGTATTTATTTCAGGGCTGGCCAAGAGACCCAGTACTTC	CASSIYFRAGQETQYF
NA	TRBV11-2	TRBJ1-3	NA	TGTGCCAGGAGCCAGATCAGGAGACAGGTTCACTCTGGAAACACCATATATTTT	CARSQIRRQVHSGNTIYF
many	TRBV6-5	TRBJ2-7	TRBD2	TGTGCCAGCAGTTACAGTTCGCTAGCGGGGCTCACCTACGAGCAGTACTTC	CASSYSSLAGLTYEQYF
NA	TRBV4-3	TRBJ2-2	NA	TGCGCCAGCAGCCGAGGGGCGGCCGGGGAGCTGTTTTTT	CASSRGAAGELFF
few	TRBV30	TRBJ2-3	TRBD2	TGTGCCTGGAGTTGGGGGCGAGCGGGGGGCACAGATACGCAGTATTTT	CAWSWGRAGGTDTQYF
NA	TRBV20-1	TRBJ2-1	TRBD1	TGCAATACCACGGACAGGGAATACAATGAGCAGTTCTTC	CNTTDREYNEQFF
many	TRBV7-9	TRBJ2-3	NA	TGTGCCAGCAGCGGACGAAATCCAACTAGCACAGATACGCAGTATTTT	CASSGRNPTSTDTQYF
many	TRBV11-3	TRBJ2-2	NA	TGTGCCAGCAGCCAGGGACCTCCGCTCGGGGAGCTGTTTTTT	CASSQGPPLGELFF
many	TRBV3-1	TRBJ2-7	TRBD2	TGTGCCAGCAGCCAGACTAGCGACTACGAGCAGTACTTC	CASSQTSDYEQYF
NA	TRBV7-2	TRBJ1-4	NA	TGTGCCAGCAGCTTAGGTGGTCCGGCAACTAATGAAAAACTGTTTTTT	CASSLGGPATNEKLFF
NA	TRBV7-6	TRBJ2-7	NA	TGTGCCAGCAGCTTATTCGTGAACGAGCAGTACTTC	CASSLFVNEQYF
few	TRBV7-2	TRBJ2-3	NA	TGTGCCAGCAGCTTAGTGTGGACAGATACGCAGTATTTT	CASSLVWTDTQYF
many	TRBV2	TRBJ2-7	NA	TGTGCCAGCAGTGCTACCCCAGGACGCAAGTACGAGCAGTACTTC	CASSATPGRKYEQYF
NA	TRBV19	TRBJ2-5	TRBD2	TGTGCCAGTACCGGGACTAGCGGCGAAGAGACCCAGTACTTC	CASTGTSGEETQYF
few	TRBV6-1	TRBJ1-2	NA	TGTGCCAGCACTCCGCAAGCTAACTATGGCTACACCTTC	CASTPQANYGYTF
many	TRBV12-3/TRBV12-4	TRBJ2-1	TRBD2	TGTGCCAGCAATTTTCGGCTAGCGGGGGGCGGGAACTACAATGAGCAGTTCTTC	CASNFRLAGGGNYNEQFF
many	TRBV12-3/TRBV12-4	TRBJ1-2	NA	TGTGCCAGCAGTTCAGACGTAAACTATGGCTACACCTTC	CASSSDVNYGYTF
few	TRBV11-2	TRBJ2-4	TRBD1	TGTGCCAGCAGCTCTTACAGGGGGAAGGTTGCCAAAAACATTCAGTACTTC	CASSSYRGKVAKNIQYF
NA	TRBV12-3/TRBV12-4	TRBJ1-2	TRBD1	TGTGCCAGCAGTTTGGCCACGACAGGGGCCCATGGCTACACCTTC	CASSLATTGAHGYTF
few	TRBV14	TRBJ2-7	NA	TGTGCCAGCAGCCAAGTGGAGGGGGTTAGCTACGAGCAGTACTTC	CASSQVEGVSYEQYF
NA	TRBV29-1	TRBJ1-1	TRBD1	TGCAGCGTGATGGACAGGGCCTTTCGAACTGAAGCTTTCTTT	CSVMDRAFRTEAFF
many	TRBV27	TRBJ1-1	NA	TGTGCCAGCACCTCATGGGGTGGGACTGAAGCTTTCTTT	CASTSWGGTEAFF